Listed here are 10 T cell receptor beta chains from one sample, sequenced in a study of cytomegalovirus exposure and HLA in healthy donors. TCRdb's table, derived via immunoSEQ multiplex PCR, lists solely in-frame clones and lacks some. The sample contains some 110,000 clones, roughly nine tenths of which appear only once. The specimen sequenced was PBMCs. Every receptor here comes from a woman between 18 and 29 years old in good health and CMV-seropositive.

This clone was seen a single time. The rearrangement uses TRBV19 and TRBJ2-2; D is possibly TRBD2 (5 bases). This CDR3 spans 18 amino acids. The germline V gene encodes CDR1 LNHDA and CDR2 SQIVND (reference sequence). V lost 3 bases to trimming and J lost 4 bases, with 21 bases between them. The CDR3 loop reads CASSIRRLLNEGTGELFF. The CDR3 nucleotides are TGTGCCAGTAGTATTAGGAGGCTTCTCAATGAGGGCACCGGGGAGCTGTTTTTT.

V usage is TRBV18 and J usage is TRBJ2-7, with 8 bases that match TRBD1. The trim removed 6 bases at V and 6 bases at J, leaving 10 bases unmatched. Germline lookup yields CDR1 KGHSH and CDR2 LQKENI. The CDR3 runs 14 residues. CDR3 residues: CASSPRQGPSEQYV. CDR3 in DNA: TGTGCCAGCTCCCCCAGACAGGGGCCCTCCGAGCAGTACGTC.

The chain couples TRBV19 to TRBJ2-4, with 8 positions matching TRBD1. V was clipped by 5 bases and J by 5 bases; unmatched bases: 14. The germline CDR1 and CDR2 sequences are LNHDA and SQIVND (reference sequence). This CDR3 contains 17 residues. The CDR3 nucleotides read TGTGCCAGTAGTTCCCCGTTGAACAGGGGGGAGGAAAACATTCAGTACTTC. Protein: CASSSPLNRGEENIQYF.

This chain joins TRBV12-5 and TRBJ2-2; TRBD2 matches at 7 bases. The CDR3 extends over 16 amino acids. The V segment lost 0 bases and the J segment 6 bases; nucleotides outside the gene matches: 7. Germline CDR1 reads LGHNT; CDR2 reads FRNRAP. This CDR3 reads CASGLVGGSIPGELFF. Written as DNA, the CDR3 is TGTGCTAGTGGTTTGGTCGGGGGGTCTATCCCCGGGGAGCTGTTTTTT. The full variable domain, its missing parts supplied by reference TRBV12-5 and TRBJ2-2, is DARVTQTPRHKVTEMGQEVTMRCQPILGHNTVFWYRQTMMQGLELLAYFRNRAPLDDSGMPKDRFSAEMPDATLATLKIQPSEPRDSAVYFCASGLVGGSIPGELFFGEGSRLTVL.

The chain joins TRBV6-1 to TRBJ2-3, with 9 bases fitting TRBD2. Germline values: CDR1 MNHNS, CDR2 SASEGT. Trimming cost V 8 bases and J 4 bases; bases outside gene matches: 10. This CDR3 spans 15 amino acids. The CDR3 DNA reads as TGTGCCAGCCAGCATATAGCGGGGGTATCAGATACGCAGTATTTT. It specifies CASQHIAGVSDTQYF.

V and J are TRBV18 and TRBJ1-6; possibly TRBD1 for D (5 bases). This CDR3 is built from 16 residues. The germline CDR1 and CDR2 sequences are KGHSH and LQKENI. Trimming cost V 4 bases and J 1 base, with 11 bases left between them. CDR3 protein: CASSHMDISYNSPLHF. The CDR3 region has the DNA TGTGCCAGCTCACACATGGACATATCCTATAATTCACCCCTCCACTTT.

The genes are TRBV7-2 and TRBJ1-5; 7 bases align to TRBD1. CDR1 is SGHTA, CDR2 FQGNSA, per germline. V shed 2 bases and J 5 bases; nucleotides not matched to a gene: 6. The CDR3 loop spans 15 amino acids. CDR3 loop: CASSLSAQGYQPQHF. CDR3 nucleotide sequence: TGTGCCAGCAGCTTATCCGCACAGGGGTATCAGCCCCAGCATTTT.

The rearrangement joins TRBV19 to TRBJ2-3; D may be TRBD2 (6 bases). This CDR3 is built from 14 residues. CDR1 is LNHDA and CDR2 is SQIVND in the germline V gene (reference sequence). V shed 4 bases and J shed 1 base, with 9 bases lying between them. The CDR3 region is CASSTPGGTDTQYF. For the CDR3, the DNA is TGTGCCAGTAGTACCCCGGGGGGCACAGATACGCAGTATTTT. Full variable domain (outside the CDR3, taken from reference TRBV19 and TRBJ2-3): DGGITQSPKYLFRKEGQNVTLSCEQNLNHDAMYWYRQDPGQGLRLIYYSQIVNDFQKGDIAEGYSVSREKKESFPLTVTSAQKNPTAFYLCASSTPGGTDTQYFGPGTRLTVL.

The J gene is TRBJ1-5, the V gene TRBV2, with no clear D. Trimming stripped 3 bases from V and 0 bases from J, with 6 bases between. The germline V gene has CDR1 SNHLY and CDR2 FYNNEI. The CDR3 length is 14 residues. The CDR3 region has the DNA TGTGCCAGCAGTGATTTGTATAGCAATCAGCCCCAGCATTTT. Its protein is CASSDLYSNQPQHF.

The chain uses TRBV9 and TRBJ2-1, with TRBD2 matching over 7 bases. The trim removed 4 bases at V and 0 bases at J, leaving 4 bases unmatched. Germline V gene data show CDR1 as SGDLS and CDR2 as YYNGEE. This CDR3 is built from 15 residues. CDR3 sequence reads: CASSPQRGSYNEQFF. The CDR3 DNA sequence: TGTGCCAGCAGCCCTCAGCGGGGCTCCTACAATGAGCAGTTCTTC.